A single sample gave rise to the 3 T cell receptor beta chains below, sequenced in a study of PD-1 blockade in classical Hodgkin lymphoma. TCRdb's table, derived via immunoSEQ multiplex PCR, lists solely in-frame clones and lacks some. The sample gives under 65,000 clones, approximately 92% of which show up once; approximately 15% is in the top ten. Each patient experienced a relapse that followed autologous stem cell transplantation, and brentuximab vedotin exposure varied. The sample in question was peripheral blood mononuclear cells (PBMCs), obtained at baseline. The receptors come from a human donor with classical Hodgkin lymphoma.

The gene calls are TRBV5-6 and TRBJ2-7; TRBD1 matches at 8 bases. Unmatched junction bases numbered 2, after V lost 6 bases and J lost 3 bases. Germline lookup yields CDR1 SGHDT and CDR2 YYEEEE. CDR3 size: 12 residues. The CDR3 DNA sequence: TGTGCCAGCACCGGGACAGGCTACGAGCAGTACTTC. This encodes CASTGTGYEQYF.

The V gene is TRBV7-9, the J gene TRBJ2-2; D not resolved. V dropped 7 bases and J dropped 0 bases, with 9 bases sitting between them. The CDR3 has 14 amino acids. Germline V gene data show CDR1 as SEHNR and CDR2 as FQNEAQ (reference sequence). In DNA form, the CDR3 reads TGTGCCAGCACATTACCGGCGAACACCGGGGAGCTGTTTTTT. Protein sequence: CASTLPANTGELFF.

The CDR3 protein is CASTSPGLAGGGTGELFF. Written as DNA, the CDR3 is TGTGCCAGCACCTCTCCGGGACTAGCGGGGGGGGGCACCGGGGAGCTGTTTTTT. J is TRBJ2-2 and V is TRBV7-2, with TRBD2 matching over 16 bases. CDR1 is SGHTA, CDR2 FQGNSA, per germline. The CDR3 is made up of 18 amino acids. Trimming cost V 7 bases and J 4 bases; bases outside gene matches: 9.